Listed below are T cell receptor beta chains from one sample, sequenced in a study of T cell repertoires in cytomegalovirus infection. TCRdb reprocessed the reads via MiXCR and lists one record per CDR3 protein. Among some 600,000 distinct CDR3 sequences listed, roughly 24% were seen once. Sequenced sample: CD8+ T cells from PBMCs. The receptors derive from a human donor in good health (CMV status not recorded). Some clones in this sample may be carry-over from other donors' samples. Each CDR3 is given with its conserved first and last residue.

j_call | v_call | cdr3_aa
TRBJ2-5 | TRBV7-2 | CASSLDGLSETQYF
TRBJ2-4 | TRBV20-1 | CSASGPRGIQYF
TRBJ2-7 | TRBV28 | CASSLGGLHYEQYF
TRBJ2-1 | TRBV5-6 | CASNTQGSYNEQFF
TRBJ2-5 | TRBV7-8 | CASSPPGGDQETQYF
TRBJ2-5 | TRBV28 | CASALLAGGSFETQYF
TRBJ2-2 | TRBV14 | CASSQDGARAFDTGELFF
TRBJ2-1 | TRBV13 | CASRRTEAKNEQFF
TRBJ1-5 | TRBV7-9 | CASSSTGVGSNQPQHF
TRBJ1-5 | TRBV12-3/TRBV12-4 | CASGGGSQPQHF
TRBJ2-1 | TRBV7-9 | CASSLAMGQASYNEQFF
TRBJ1-1 | TRBV7-8 | CASSPRTGALNTEAFF
TRBJ2-3 | TRBV7-9 | CASRPTAGGTDTQYF
TRBJ2-1 | TRBV6-4 | CASSDSQFTDEQFF
TRBJ1-2 | TRBV20-1 | CSARVEGLNYGYTF
TRBJ2-7 | TRBV12-5 | CASGLPQGTYYEQYF